This paragraph reports one T cell receptor beta chain. This specimen comes from a study of blood T cell repertoires in COVID-19. Original data processing: From reference gene primer amplification, estimates of nucleated cell counts were derived. The table came from immunoSEQ multiplex PCR; TCRdb's copy has only in-frame clones and leaves some out. That table gives V, J and clone size, and the DNA gave D and trimming. The sample lists about 140,000 clones, 87% occurring once. The CDR3 runs to 14 residues. After removal of 7 bases from V and 2 bases from J, the junction contained 5 bases not matched to a gene. Germline V gene sequence: CDR1 ENHRY, CDR2 SYGVKD.

Specimen: peripheral blood. The chain couples TRBV10-3 to TRBJ2-3; 8 bases line up with TRBD2. The clonotype originates from a man in his forties or fifties who had recovered from COVID-19. The CDR3 sequence: CAINSGTTTDTQYF. As DNA, the CDR3 is TGTGCCATCAATAGCGGGACCACCACAGATACGCAGTATTTT.